The clone carrying this T cell receptor (beta chain) showed up many times. The CDR3 runs to 15 residues. V shed 7 bases and J shed 0 bases, with 16 bases lying between them. The data were obtained in a study of T-cell reconstitution after alpha-beta-depleted transplantation in children. Preparation of the TCRbeta library was carried out with unique molecular identifiers. In TCRdb, the PCR reads were re-called with MiXCR into one record per CDR3 protein. This table has fewer than 200,000 distinct CDR3 sequences, around 6.8% appearing once. Sequencing was performed on PBMCs from the stem cell graft donor, taken from the stem cell graft. The TCR was taken from a human donor who donated a stem cell graft to a child with Wiskott-Aldrich syndrome. The chain uses TRBV12-3 or TRBV12-4 and TRBJ2-7; D possibly corresponds to TRBD2 (5 bases). In DNA, the CDR3 is TGTGCCAGCAATCTAGGAGGTGCCCTCTCCTACGAGCAGTACTTC. It encodes CASNLGGALSYEQYF.